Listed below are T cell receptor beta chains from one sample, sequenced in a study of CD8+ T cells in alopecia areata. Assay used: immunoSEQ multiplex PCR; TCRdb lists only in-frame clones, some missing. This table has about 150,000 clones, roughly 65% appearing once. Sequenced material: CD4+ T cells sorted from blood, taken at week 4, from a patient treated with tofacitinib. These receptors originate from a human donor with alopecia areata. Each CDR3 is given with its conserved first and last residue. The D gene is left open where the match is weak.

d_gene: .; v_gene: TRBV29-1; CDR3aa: CSVAGGAGGAQQYF
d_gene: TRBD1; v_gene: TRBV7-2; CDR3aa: CASSSTGVGTQYF
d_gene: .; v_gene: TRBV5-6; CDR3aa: CASTLQSSSYEQYF
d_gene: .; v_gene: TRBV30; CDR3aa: CAWRGGFNQPQHF
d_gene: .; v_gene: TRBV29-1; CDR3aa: CSVGGAYEQYF
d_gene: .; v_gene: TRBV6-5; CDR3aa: CASSDVISGNTIYF
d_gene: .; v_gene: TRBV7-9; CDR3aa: CASSPPGRGYTF
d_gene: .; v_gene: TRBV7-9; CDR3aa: CASSLGQRPQETQYF
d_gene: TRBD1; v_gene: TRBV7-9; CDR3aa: CASSISGGDTQYF
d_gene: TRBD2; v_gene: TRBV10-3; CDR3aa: CAISATSREETQYF
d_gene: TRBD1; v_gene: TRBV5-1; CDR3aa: CASSLDRGVNTGELFF
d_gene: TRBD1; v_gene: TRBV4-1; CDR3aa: CASSQDWTGSNYGYTF
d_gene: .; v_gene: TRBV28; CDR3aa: CASSPRGIYNEQFF
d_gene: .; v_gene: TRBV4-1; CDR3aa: CASSQAPTGWGDTEAFF
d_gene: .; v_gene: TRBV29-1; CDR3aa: CSVERGTYYGYTF
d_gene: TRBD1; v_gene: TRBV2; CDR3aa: CASSEDRGSYGYTF
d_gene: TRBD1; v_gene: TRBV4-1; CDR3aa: CASSPWTGGLSNQPQHF
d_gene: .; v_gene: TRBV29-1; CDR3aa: CSVARGSYNEQFF
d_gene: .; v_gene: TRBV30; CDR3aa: CAWSLGPHTEAFF
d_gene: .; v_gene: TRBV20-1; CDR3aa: CSAREDYGYTF
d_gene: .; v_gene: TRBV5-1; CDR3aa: CASSPEGPRMGGEQYF
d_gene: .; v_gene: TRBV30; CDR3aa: CAWSPGTPLHF
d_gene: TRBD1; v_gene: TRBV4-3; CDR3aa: CASSTRTGAYEQYF
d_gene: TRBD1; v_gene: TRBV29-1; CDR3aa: CSTYPGTGGETQYF
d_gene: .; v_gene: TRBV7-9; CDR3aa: CASSFPLPQETQYF
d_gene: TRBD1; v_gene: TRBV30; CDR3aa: CAQKGGDYGYTF
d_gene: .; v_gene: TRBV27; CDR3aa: CASSSMPAAEAFF
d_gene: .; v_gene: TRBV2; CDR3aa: CASSEFLLGLETQYF
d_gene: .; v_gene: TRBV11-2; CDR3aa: CASSPRSGGLDQPQHF
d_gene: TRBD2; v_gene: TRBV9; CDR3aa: CASSVATMSAGGYEQFF
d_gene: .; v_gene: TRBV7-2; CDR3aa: CASSPSYEQYF
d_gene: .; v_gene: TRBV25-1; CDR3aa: CASSETGLRSPLHF
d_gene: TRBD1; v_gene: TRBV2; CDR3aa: CASSDLGQETDTQYF
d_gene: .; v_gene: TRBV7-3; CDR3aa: CASSSTGSNSPLHF
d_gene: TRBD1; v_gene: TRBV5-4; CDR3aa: CASSLGQGVLLREQYF
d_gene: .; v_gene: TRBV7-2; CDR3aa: CASSLVSVGRGPQHF
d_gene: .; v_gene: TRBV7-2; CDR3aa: CASSVQGGQYF
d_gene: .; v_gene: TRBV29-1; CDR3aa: CSVATGSMGETQYF
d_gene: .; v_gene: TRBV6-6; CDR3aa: CARIDNYGYTF
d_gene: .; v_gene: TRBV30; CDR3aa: CAWNLAGDTQYF
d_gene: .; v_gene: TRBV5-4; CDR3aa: CASSKSVRGGELFF
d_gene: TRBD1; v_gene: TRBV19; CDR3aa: CASRDRGQETQYF
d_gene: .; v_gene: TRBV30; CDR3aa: CAWKRGSSYEQYF
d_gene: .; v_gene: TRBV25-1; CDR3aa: CASSFHTEAFF
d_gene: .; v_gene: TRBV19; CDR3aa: CASRDLGGPTYEQYF
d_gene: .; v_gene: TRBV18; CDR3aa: CASSPPGPGYGYTF
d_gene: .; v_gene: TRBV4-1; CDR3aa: CASSHWNEQFF
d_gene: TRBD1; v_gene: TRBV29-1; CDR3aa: CSVFTTGVEQYF
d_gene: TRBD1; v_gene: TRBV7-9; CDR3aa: CASSLADRATFF
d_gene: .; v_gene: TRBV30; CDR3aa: CAWANSDTQYF
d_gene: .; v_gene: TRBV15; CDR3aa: CATSMTINYGYTF
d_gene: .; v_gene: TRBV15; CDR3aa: CATSTPGETASKAFF
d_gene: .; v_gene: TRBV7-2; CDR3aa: CASSLRAPGELFF
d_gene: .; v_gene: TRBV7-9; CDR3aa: CASSRDNSGANVLTF
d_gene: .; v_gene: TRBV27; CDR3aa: CASSRGASEKLFF
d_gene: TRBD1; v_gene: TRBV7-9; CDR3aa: CASSIDRGQRGYTF
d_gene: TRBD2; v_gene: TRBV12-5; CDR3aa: CASGLWLAGHEQYF
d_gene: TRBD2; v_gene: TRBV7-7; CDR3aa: CASSLAGGIETQYF